These T cell receptor beta chains were read from a single sample in a study of blood T cell repertoires in COVID-19. Only in-frame clones appear in the TCRdb table, and some are missing; sequencing was by immunoSEQ multiplex PCR. This repertoire shows fewer than 250,000 clones, 88% found once; its top ten account for 3.5% to 4.5%. Sequences were obtained from peripheral blood. These receptors were obtained from a human donor in a cohort sampled during active COVID-19. The CDR3 runs from the conserved cysteine through the conserved F or W. A D gene is named only where the DNA matches it firmly. Some rows have no size entry. The others give once, few or many, or a class for an expanded clone.

. 15 TRBD1 TRBJ2-7 TRBV5-5 CASSFPTGGGYEQYF TGTGCCAGCAGCTTCCCTACAGGGGGTGGATACGAGCAGTACTTC
few 13 . TRBJ1-1 TRBV7-8 CASSPGEGTEAFF TGTGCCAGCAGCCCCGGTGAGGGCACTGAAGCTTTCTTT
. 15 TRBD2 TRBJ2-7 TRBV3-1/TRBV3-2 CASSHGLAVTYEQYF TGTGCCAGCAGTCACGGACTAGCGGTAACCTACGAGCAGTACTTC
. 13 . TRBJ2-3 TRBV4-1 CASSQVRADTQYF TGCGCCAGCAGCCAAGTCCGCGCCGATACGCAGTATTTT
. 14 . TRBJ2-1 TRBV5-1 CASSLSPPYNEQFF TGCGCCAGCAGCTTGAGCCCACCTTACAATGAGCAGTTCTTC
few 13 . TRBJ1-2 TRBV5-4 CASSFSTIYGYTF TGTGCCAGCAGCTTCAGTACAATCTATGGCTACACCTTC
. 14 TRBD1 TRBJ1-2 TRBV11-2 CASSSPGTGIGYTF TGTGCCAGCAGCTCGCCCGGGACAGGCATTGGCTACACCTTC
. 15 TRBD1 TRBJ1-4 TRBV6-5 CASSPAGTGGEKLFF TGTGCCAGCAGCCCCGCCGGGACAGGTGGGGAAAAACTGTTTTTT
. 14 TRBD1 TRBJ1-1 TRBV30 CAWSPLGTGAEAFF TGTGCCTGGAGTCCTCTAGGGACAGGGGCTGAAGCTTTCTTT
. 16 TRBD2 TRBJ2-5 TRBV5-4 CASSLAVSGGQETQYF TGTGCCAGCAGCTTGGCCGTGTCGGGGGGGCAGGAGACCCAGTACTTC
. 16 TRBD1 TRBJ2-7 TRBV6-2/TRBV6-3 CASSYQDRGVPYEQYF TGTGCCAGCAGTTACCAAGACAGGGGGGTTCCCTACGAGCAGTACTTC
. 13 . TRBJ1-2 TRBV6-6 CASSSTGSYGYTF TGTGCCAGCAGCTCGACAGGATCGTATGGCTACACCTTC
. 16 . TRBJ1-2 TRBV19 CASSIKKVQGSYGYTF TGTGCCAGTAGTATCAAGAAAGTGCAGGGGAGCTATGGCTACACCTTC
. 15 TRBD1 TRBJ2-2 TRBV19 CASSTGGWNTGELFF TGTGCCAGTAGTACAGGGGGCTGGAACACCGGGGAGCTGTTTTTT
. 16 . TRBJ2-6 TRBV6-5 CASSYLQLGGANVLTF TGTGCCAGCAGTTACCTACAGCTCGGTGGGGCCAACGTCCTGACTTTC
. 14 TRBD1 TRBJ1-2 TRBV11-2 CASSSGTGNYGYTF TGTGCCAGCAGCTCTGGGACAGGGAACTATGGCTACACCTTC
. 16 TRBD2 TRBJ2-1 TRBV4-1 CASSQVGSGGHNEQFF TGCGCCAGCAGCCAAGTCGGAAGCGGGGGACACAATGAGCAGTTCTTC
. 13 . TRBJ2-1 TRBV3-1/TRBV3-2 CASSPRQVNEQFF TGTGCCAGCAGCCCGAGACAGGTCAATGAGCAGTTCTTC
. 16 TRBD2 TRBJ2-1 TRBV28 CASSRGGTSSYNEQFF TGTGCCAGCAGTAGAGGTGGGACTAGCAGCTACAATGAGCAGTTCTTC
. 15 . TRBJ2-3 TRBV9 CASSVTSLFTDTQYF TGTGCCAGCAGCGTGACTAGTTTATTCACAGATACGCAGTATTTT
. 15 TRBD1 TRBJ2-7 TRBV6-1 CASSELGQGAHEQYF TGTGCCAGCAGTGAATTGGGGCAGGGGGCTCACGAGCAGTACTTC
. 15 . TRBJ1-1 TRBV5-1 CASTPWGGDNTEAFF TGCGCCAGCACCCCCTGGGGGGGTGATAACACTGAAGCTTTCTTT
once 15 TRBD2 TRBJ2-7 TRBV19 CASSLRSGTGNEQYF TGTGCCAGTAGTCTCCGAAGCGGGACGGGTAACGAGCAGTACTTC
. 13 . TRBJ1-2 TRBV9 CASSVTQGYGYTF TGTGCCAGCAGCGTAACACAGGGTTATGGCTACACCTTC
few 13 . TRBJ1-1 TRBV18 CASSPRDKAEAFF TGTGCCAGCTCACCACGGGACAAGGCTGAAGCTTTCTTT
once 16 TRBD1 TRBJ2-7 TRBV24-1 CATIPRTGTVGYEQYF TGTGCCACCATTCCGAGAACCGGGACAGTGGGCTACGAGCAGTACTTC
. 12 . TRBJ1-2 TRBV12-3/TRBV12-4 CASSSEGYGYTF TGTGCCAGCAGTTCCGAGGGCTATGGCTACACCTTC
. 14 . TRBJ1-2 TRBV6-6 CASRNRDLNYGYTF TGTGCCAGCAGAAACAGGGATCTTAACTATGGCTACACCTTC
. 17 . TRBJ2-2 TRBV5-1 CASSFYSLGENTGELFF TGCGCCAGCAGCTTTTACTCTTTAGGGGAGAACACCGGGGAGCTGTTTTTT
once 15 TRBD2 TRBJ2-1 TRBV28 CASRPTSGRHFEQFF TGTGCCAGCAGACCGACTAGCGGGAGACATTTTGAGCAGTTCTTC
. 14 . TRBJ2-7 TRBV12-5 CASGLVRREYEQYF TGTGCTAGTGGTTTGGTACGACGGGAATACGAGCAGTACTTC
. 13 TRBD2 TRBJ2-7 TRBV25-1 CASRLAGAYEQYF TGTGCCAGCAGACTAGCGGGAGCCTACGAGCAGTACTTC
. 15 TRBD1 TRBJ2-5 TRBV24-1 CATSQGQGNRETQYF TGTGCCACCAGTCAGGGACAGGGTAATCGAGAGACCCAGTACTTC
few 14 TRBD1 TRBJ1-2 TRBV19 CASSTTRQGHGYTF TGTGCCAGTAGTACCACCCGACAGGGCCATGGCTACACCTTC
. 14 . TRBJ2-3 TRBV5-1 CASRGPGSTDTQYF TGCGCCAGCAGGGGCCCTGGGAGCACAGATACGCAGTATTTT
. 13 TRBD1 TRBJ2-7 TRBV3-1/TRBV3-2 CASSQTGGSEQYF TGTGCCAGCAGCCAGACAGGGGGGTCCGAGCAGTACTTC
. 15 TRBD2 TRBJ2-1 TRBV5-1 CASSSRLAGRNEQFF TGCGCCAGCAGCTCCCGACTAGCGGGGAGGAATGAGCAGTTCTTC
. 14 . TRBJ1-1 TRBV4-1 CASSRKTGGTEAFF TGCGCCAGCAGCCGAAAGACAGGTGGAACTGAAGCTTTCTTT
. 13 . TRBJ1-6 TRBV27 CASAEGQKSPLHF TGTGCCAGCGCGGAAGGACAGAAATCACCCCTCCACTTT
. 15 TRBD1 TRBJ1-3 TRBV7-9 CASSRDRASGNTIYF TGTGCCAGCAGCCGGGACAGGGCCTCTGGAAACACCATATATTTT
. 16 . TRBJ2-6 TRBV6-1 CASSGRLGPGANVLTF TGTGCCAGCAGTGGCCGACTAGGACCTGGGGCCAACGTCCTGACTTTC
. 15 . TRBJ2-7 TRBV6-2/TRBV6-3 CASSPGAAGSYEQYF TGTGCCAGCAGTCCCGGAGCGGCAGGCTCCTACGAGCAGTACTTC
. 14 . TRBJ1-6 TRBV28 CASSLDRNVSPLHF TGTGCCAGCAGTTTAGACAGGAATGTGTCACCCCTCCACTTT